A selection of T cell receptor beta chains follows, all from one sample in a study of PD-L1 blockade in urothelial cancer. Here immunoSEQ multiplex PCR was the method, and the copy in TCRdb shows in-frame clones only, minus some. The sample includes 37,000 or so clones, 70% to 85% of them seen just once. The input for sequencing was PBMCs, taken around atezolizumab (anti-PD-L1) treatment. All receptors derive from a man aged 60 to 69 with urothelial cancer. CDR3s include the opening cysteine and the closing phenylalanine or tryptophan. The D gene is left open where the match is weak.

TRBD1	TRBV30	TRBJ1-2	CALNRDRANYGYTF
.	TRBV7-6	TRBJ2-1	CASSYHYGGSYNEQFF
TRBD1	TRBV29-1	TRBJ2-5	CSVELGRDRGQETQYF
.	TRBV7-9	TRBJ1-5	CASSFVDQPQHF
.	TRBV5-8	TRBJ2-7	CASSLVLAAEPYEQYF
.	TRBV29-1	TRBJ1-1	CSVPMPGHTEAFF
TRBD2	TRBV11-1	TRBJ2-2	CASSFIAGANTGELFF
TRBD2	TRBV30	TRBJ2-3	CAWSVRGLAADTQYF
.	TRBV10-3	TRBJ1-4	CAISEKGLANEKLFF
TRBD1	TRBV6-1	TRBJ1-1	CASSLIQGGGEAFF
.	TRBV28	TRBJ1-6	CASSPWGESSYNSPLHF
.	TRBV6-1	TRBJ2-1	CASMLGDEQFF
TRBD2	TRBV19	TRBJ2-1	CASMRHSGNEQFF
.	TRBV2	TRBJ1-3	CASTYSGNTIYF
.	TRBV2	TRBJ2-3	CASSASRAGTQYF
.	TRBV15	TRBJ2-1	CATSREGAEFHEQFF
.	TRBV5-4	TRBJ1-2	CASSLAGGSGNYGYTF
TRBD1	TRBV6-1	TRBJ1-1	CASSESDRADTEAFF
.	TRBV18	TRBJ2-1	CASSPNRMAEQFF
.	TRBV4-2	TRBJ1-2	CASSQDHNNYGYTF
TRBD1	TRBV5-1	TRBJ1-1	CASSQNTGGTEAFF
TRBD2	TRBV28	TRBJ2-2	CASSFRGGGSYTGELFF
.	TRBV19	TRBJ1-2	CASSIVFRDSRANYGYTF
.	TRBV19	TRBJ1-5	CASSIATGLTAPQHF
.	TRBV18	TRBJ2-2	CASSYQGPNTGELFF
.	TRBV6-1	TRBJ2-5	CASSEAGRGLGTQYF
.	TRBV6-5	TRBJ1-2	CASSYSSVNYGYTF
TRBD1	TRBV6-5	TRBJ1-6	CASSYGTDDNSPLHF
TRBD1	TRBV10-2	TRBJ1-1	CASRRTGRTEAFF
TRBD2	TRBV6-5	TRBJ2-3	CASSYWGGADTQYF
TRBD2	TRBV6-5	TRBJ2-7	CASRTGLAGLEQYF
TRBD1	TRBV5-5	TRBJ2-7	CASSPRGGQGETYEQYF
TRBD1	TRBV9	TRBJ1-6	CASSVLDGGTGNSPLHF
TRBD2	TRBV28	TRBJ2-7	CASSLVGGGEQYF
TRBD1	TRBV6-4	TRBJ1-4	CGSPIVGQGRVRLTNEKLFF
TRBD1	TRBV11-2	TRBJ2-5	CASSSLRDNRGQETQYF
TRBD1	TRBV10-3	TRBJ1-2	CAISRDRGSVDGYTF
TRBD1	TRBV19	TRBJ1-2	CASSIEDRVGGYTF
TRBD1	TRBV19	TRBJ2-2	CASSDRGAGGGELFF
.	TRBV28	TRBJ2-2	CASSTTGYRTGELFF
TRBD2	TRBV5-6	TRBJ2-1	CASSPGGPSSYNEQFF
TRBD1	TRBV6-6	TRBJ1-5	CASTAGTGRQPQHF
TRBD2	TRBV5-1	TRBJ2-1	CASSWGASGGNEQFF
TRBD1	TRBV5-1	TRBJ1-2	CASSLGGQGAGGYTF
TRBD2	TRBV29-1	TRBJ2-3	CSPPRGGADTQYF
.	TRBV29-1	TRBJ2-1	CSVLRSVGYNEQFF
TRBD1	TRBV5-1	TRBJ2-7	CASSLTGGTYEQYF